This TCR beta chain appears in the sequencing data of a study of blood T cell repertoires in COVID-19. In the study overall: There were acute and convalescent COVID-19 samples, and they came from the United States, Italy and Spain. PBMCs, B-cell-depleted T cells, or T cells provided the cDNA or gDNA that made up the material.

CDR1 is MNHEY, CDR2 SMNVEV, per germline (reference sequence). The trim removed 7 bases at V and 0 bases at J, leaving 6 bases unmatched. CDR3 length equals 15 residues. In the original processing: It was from reference gene primer amplification that nucleated cell counts were estimated. Here immunoSEQ multiplex PCR was the method, and the copy in TCRdb shows in-frame clones only, minus some. That table furnishes V, J and clone size, whereas the DNA furnished D and trimming. Here the sample spans about 260,000 clones, about 87% being singletons. Participants were aged about 18 to 89 years from about two dozen US areas.

This TCR came from a woman in her thirties with acute COVID-19. This chain connects TRBV27 to TRBJ2-1, with 7 nucleotides matching TRBD1. Sequencing was performed on PBMCs or T cells enriched from blood (not recorded which). CDR3 nucleotide sequence: TGTGCCAGCACCCTAGAGGGGGCCTCCTACAATGAGCAGTTCTTC. This gives the protein CASTLEGASYNEQFF.